The 16 T cell receptor beta chains below all came from one sample that was sequenced in a study of shared clonotypes between healthy human individuals. Assay used: immunoSEQ multiplex PCR; TCRdb lists only in-frame clones, some missing. The sample has 2 million to 2.5 million clones, 80% to 95% seen once. Sequences were obtained from naive CD4+ T cells from PBMCs. This sample's subset: CD45RA+ positively selected. All receptors derive from a man in his late teens or twenties in good health. Some clones in this sample may be carry-over from other donors' samples.

The chain combines TRBV5-1 with TRBJ2-6, with TRBD1 as a possible D gene (6 bases). The CDR3 runs 18 residues. Germline assignment: CDR1 SGHRS and CDR2 YFSETQ. V lost 4 bases to trimming and J lost 0 bases, with 17 bases between them. CDR3 sequence reads: CASSIDRRQPSGANVLTF. As DNA, the CDR3 is TGCGCCAGCAGCATCGACAGGCGACAACCCTCTGGGGCCAACGTCCTGACTTTC.

The chain employs TRBV4-3 and TRBJ2-7, with TRBD2 identical over 14 bases. The germline CDR1 and CDR2 sequences are LGHNA and YSLEER. The CDR3 covers 16 residues. Trimming cost V 0 bases and J 8 bases; bases outside gene matches: 6. In DNA, the CDR3 is TGCGCCAGCAGCCAAGATTTGACTAGCGGGAGGGCCCAGCAGTACTTC. Its protein is CASSQDLTSGRAQQYF.

V gene TRBV7-9 combines with J gene TRBJ1-1; weak D call: TRBD1 (5 bases). Trimming stripped 1 base from V and 5 bases from J, with 11 bases between. In germline, CDR1 is SEHNR, CDR2 FQNEAQ (reference sequence). The CDR3 spans 14 residues. In nucleotides, the CDR3 is TGTGCCAGCAGCTTAGAATCGGGGGGTACTGAAGCTTTCTTT. This sequence encodes CASSLESGGTEAFF. The entire variable domain, with the rest obtained from reference TRBV7-9 and TRBJ1-1, is as follows: DTGVSQNPRHKITKRGQNVTFRCDPISEHNRLYWYRQTLGQGPEFLTYFQNEAQLEKSRLLSDRFSAERPKGSFSTLEIQRTEQGDSAMYLCASSLESGGTEAFFGQGTRLTVV.

The chain is built from TRBV5-6 and TRBJ1-4, with 8 bases aligning to TRBD1. Per the germline V gene, CDR1 is SGHDT and CDR2 is YYEEEE. Trimming at V came to 4 bases and at J to 6 bases, leaving 8 bases not matched to a gene. The CDR3 runs to 15 residues. CDR3 DNA: TGTGCCAGCAGCAGAACCGGGACAGGAGATGAAAAACTGTTTTTT. Its protein product is CASSRTGTGDEKLFF.

This rearrangement joins TRBV27 to TRBJ2-7, with 9 bases aligning to TRBD2. There are 15 residues in the CDR3. CDR1 is MNHEY, CDR2 SMNVEV, per germline (reference sequence). J gave up 7 bases and V 4 bases, and 11 bases lay outside the gene matches. The CDR3 loop reads CASSSMTSGTKEQYF. CDR3 nucleotides: TGTGCCAGCAGTTCCATGACTAGCGGAACGAAAGAGCAGTACTTC.

The genes are TRBV10-2 and TRBJ2-7, with 12 bases matching TRBD2. Germline V lookup: CDR1 WSHSY, CDR2 SAAADI. This CDR3 spans 16 amino acids. J gave up 4 bases and V 0 bases, and 4 bases lay outside the gene matches. CDR3 nucleotides: TGCGCCAGCAGTGAGTCAACTAGCGGGAGGTCTTACGAGCAGTACTTC. As protein: CASSESTSGRSYEQYF.

The CDR3 loop is CASRVPRRGETQYF. The CDR3 DNA sequence: TGTGCCAGCAGAGTCCCCAGGAGGGGGGAGACCCAGTACTTC. The rearrangement uses TRBV6-4 and TRBJ2-5, with D tentatively TRBD1 or TRBD2 (6 bases each). The CDR3 has 14 residues. Trimming shortened V by 6 bases and J by 5 bases, and 16 bases separated the two germline ends. In germline, CDR1 is MRHNA, CDR2 SNTAGT.

The V call is TRBV6-5, the J call TRBJ1-5, with D perhaps matching TRBD1 (6 bases). From germline, CDR1 is MNHEY and CDR2 SVGAGI. The CDR3 has 14 residues. The V end was cut by 5 bases, the J end by 5 bases, with 13 bases between. The CDR3, as DNA: TGTGCCAGCAGTAAGACAGGAGTGGATCAGCCCCAGCATTTT. The encoded protein is CASSKTGVDQPQHF.

This clone was detected once. The chain joins TRBV19 to TRBJ2-1; possibly TRBD2 for D (6 bases). Germline-derived CDR1 and CDR2 are LNHDA and SQIVND (reference sequence). V lost 4 bases and J lost 5, with 15 bases in between. The CDR3 sequence is 15 residues long. Written as DNA, the CDR3 is TGTGCCAGTAGTACAACCGGGACTTTAGACAATGAGCAGTTCTTC. Amino acids: CASSTTGTLDNEQFF.

A word on this clone: Other DNA sequences in this specimen translate into the identical CDR3. This sequence joins TRBV18 and TRBJ1-4, with D unclear. The germline V gene has CDR1 KGHSH and CDR2 LQKENI. The V gene lost 3 bases and the J gene lost 6 bases, with 2 bases spanning the gap. The CDR3 has 11 amino acids. CDR3 amino acids: CASSPDEKLFF. The DNA for the CDR3 is TGTGCCAGCTCACCGGATGAAAAACTGTTTTTT.

The CDR3 DNA reads as TGTGCCAGCAGCTCTGAGGGCTATGGCTACACCTTC. Its protein is CASSSEGYGYTF. The rearrangement joins TRBV11-2 to TRBJ1-2; D gene uncertain. Trimming removed 4 bases from V and 4 bases from J, with 7 bases in between. Germline V gene data show CDR1 as SGHAT and CDR2 as FQNNGV. This CDR3 is built from 12 residues. Combining the CDR3 with reference TRBV11-2 and TRBJ1-2 gives the whole variable domain EAGVAQSPRYKIIEKRQSVAFWCNPISGHATLYWYQQILGQGPKLLIQFQNNGVVDDSQLPKDRFSAERLKGVDSTLKIQPAKLEDSAVYLCASSSEGYGYTFGSGTRLTVV.

The chain employs TRBV28 and TRBJ2-3; TRBD2 matches at 8 bases. The CDR3 loop spans 16 amino acids. Trimming removed 2 bases from V and 1 base from J; junction bases left unmatched: 5. Germline CDR1 and CDR2: MDHEN and SYDVKM. The CDR3 DNA reads TGTGCCAGCAGTTTACAACCAGCGGGGGGCACAGATACGCAGTATTTT. It is translated as CASSLQPAGGTDTQYF.

The CDR3 loop is CASSSGMKITDTQYF. The CDR3 region has the DNA TGTGCCAGCAGTTCGGGGATGAAGATCACAGATACGCAGTATTTT. V gene TRBV7-3 combines with J gene TRBJ2-3; possible D gene TRBD2, 5 bases. V lost 6 bases to trimming and J lost 2 bases, with 15 bases between them. The V gene's germline CDR1 is SGHTA and CDR2 FQGTGA. This CDR3 has 15 residues.

The chain uses TRBV28 and TRBJ1-4, with D possibly matching TRBD1 (5 bases). With 2 bases removed from V and 0 bases from J, the gap between germline ends came to 10 bases. Germline CDR1 is MDHEN and CDR2 is SYDVKM. This CDR3 comprises 16 residues. The CDR3 is CASSLGGGATNEKLFF. The CDR3 DNA reads TGTGCCAGCAGTTTAGGTGGAGGGGCAACTAATGAAAAACTGTTTTTT.

CDR3 sequence (DNA): TGTGCCAGCAGTTTTAGAGGACAGGGGTACGAGCAGTACTTC. It translates to CASSFRGQGYEQYF. The chain recombines TRBV27 with TRBJ2-7; 9 nucleotides agree with TRBD1. Germline V lookup: CDR1 MNHEY, CDR2 SMNVEV (reference sequence). CDR3 size: 14 residues. J gave up 4 bases and V 3 bases, and 4 bases lay outside the gene matches.

The J gene is TRBJ2-1, the V gene TRBV7-3; 7 nucleotides line up with TRBD2. The length of the CDR3 is 15 residues. V lost 8 bases, J lost 7 bases, and 14 bases stayed unmatched. Germline V lookup: CDR1 SGHTA, CDR2 FQGTGA. The CDR3 coding sequence is TGTGCCAGCCAGAAGGGGCTAGCGGCGGGTAATGAGCAGTTCTTC. This sequence encodes CASQKGLAAGNEQFF.